This T cell receptor (beta chain) was sequenced during a study of blood T cell repertoires in COVID-19. The overall study: Samples of COVID-19 (acute and convalescent) were obtained from the United States, Italy and Spain. Sources were T cells, B-cell-depleted T cells, or PBMCs; the material itself was cDNA or gDNA.

This clone was seen only a few times. CDR1 and CDR2 from the germline V gene are ENHRY and SYGVKD. This CDR3 comprises 14 residues. Trimming removed 2 bases from V and 3 bases from J, with 8 bases in between. Per the study methods: Reference gene primers were amplified, and this amplification served to estimate nucleated cell counts. The data were produced by immunoSEQ multiplex PCR, yet TCRdb's version contains in-frame clones alone and is incomplete. V and J calls and clone size are those listed in that table; D and trimming were worked out from the DNA. The repertoire holds under 100,000 clones, with approximately 91% as singletons.

The source is a man aged 60-69 years with COVID-19, enrolled during active disease. The rearrangement links TRBV10-3 to TRBJ1-5, with D unclear. The sequencing sample was made of peripheral blood. CDR3 DNA: TGTGCCATCAGTGAGGGAGATCCCAATCAGCCCCAGCATTTT. It encodes CAISEGDPNQPQHF.